The rows below give T cell receptor beta chains drawn from one sample of a study of regulatory T cells in long-lasting Graves disease. MiXCR, run by TCRdb on the multiplex PCR reads, gives a single entry per CDR3 protein. The data show 250,000 or so distinct CDR3 sequences, about 17% seen once. The sample was also linked to a second study, of T cells in Graves' hyperthyroidism and ophthalmopathy.

The sequences come from peripheral blood mononuclear cells (PBMCs), collected at new diagnosis, from a patient treated with antithyroid drugs. Receptors were obtained from a woman aged 25 to 39 with Graves disease. Each CDR3 is given with its conserved first and last residue. A D gene is named only where the DNA matches it firmly. A row's size may be missing; if present it is once, few, many or a size class.

v_call: TRBV3-1; j_call: TRBJ2-6; d_call: TRBD1; clone_size: many; cdr3_nt: TGTGCCAGCAGTCGGACAGGGCTAACCTCTGGGGCCAACGTCCTGACTTTC; cdr3_aa: CASSRTGLTSGANVLTF
v_call: TRBV4-1; j_call: TRBJ1-5; d_call: TRBD1; clone_size: many; cdr3_nt: TGCGCCAGCAGCCAGGATACAGGGGGACTTCCGCCCCAGCATTTT; cdr3_aa: CASSQDTGGLPPQHF
v_call: TRBV12-3/TRBV12-4; j_call: TRBJ1-2; d_call: NA; clone_size: many; cdr3_nt: TGTGCCAGCAGTCCCACAGGGTACGGCTACACCTTC; cdr3_aa: CASSPTGYGYTF
v_call: TRBV12-3/TRBV12-4; j_call: TRBJ1-2; d_call: NA; clone_size: many; cdr3_nt: TGTGCCAGCAGTTTAAAAAGGGACTATGGCTACACCTTC; cdr3_aa: CASSLKRDYGYTF
v_call: TRBV10-1; j_call: TRBJ2-5; d_call: NA; clone_size: many; cdr3_nt: TGCGCCAGCAGTGAGTCTTGGGGGCGCGGGGAGACCCAGTACTTC; cdr3_aa: CASSESWGRGETQYF
v_call: TRBV18; j_call: TRBJ1-1; d_call: TRBD1; clone_size: NA; cdr3_nt: TGTGCCAGCTCAGGGACAGGGGGCGACGCTGAAGCTTTCTTT; cdr3_aa: CASSGTGGDAEAFF
v_call: TRBV27; j_call: TRBJ1-1; d_call: TRBD1; clone_size: many; cdr3_nt: TGTGCCAGCAGTTTATCTCGTCTCCCGACAGGGCAGAACACTGAAGCTTTCTTT; cdr3_aa: CASSLSRLPTGQNTEAFF
v_call: TRBV20-1; j_call: TRBJ2-4; d_call: TRBD1; clone_size: NA; cdr3_nt: TGCAGTGCTAGAGATCCAGGGGGAGAAGGAGACATTCAGTACTTC; cdr3_aa: CSARDPGGEGDIQYF
v_call: TRBV20-1; j_call: TRBJ1-1; d_call: TRBD1; clone_size: many; cdr3_nt: TGCAGTGCTAACAGGGGGCTGAACACTGAAGCTTTCTTT; cdr3_aa: CSANRGLNTEAFF
v_call: TRBV2; j_call: TRBJ2-1; d_call: NA; clone_size: NA; cdr3_nt: TGTGCCAGCAGCGGCGGAGGAGGATTACGATACAATGAGCAGTTCTTC; cdr3_aa: CASSGGGGLRYNEQFF
v_call: TRBV28; j_call: TRBJ2-3; d_call: NA; clone_size: NA; cdr3_nt: TGTGCCAGCAGTTTAGGGGTAGCGGAGTCCACAGATACGCAGTATTTT; cdr3_aa: CASSLGVAESTDTQYF
v_call: TRBV5-1; j_call: TRBJ1-2; d_call: NA; clone_size: many; cdr3_nt: TGTGCCAGCAGCTTGGCGGGGGGGCGGGGCTACACCTTC; cdr3_aa: CASSLAGGRGYTF
v_call: TRBV12-3/TRBV12-4; j_call: TRBJ1-4; d_call: NA; clone_size: many; cdr3_nt: TGTGCCAGCACGGGGGGAGCGGTGTTTGAAAAACTGTTTTTT; cdr3_aa: CASTGGAVFEKLFF
v_call: TRBV2; j_call: TRBJ1-1; d_call: TRBD1; clone_size: many; cdr3_nt: TGTGCCAGCAGTGTGGAGGGACAGGCGGTAGCTTTCTTT; cdr3_aa: CASSVEGQAVAFF
v_call: TRBV3-1; j_call: TRBJ1-1; d_call: NA; clone_size: many; cdr3_nt: TGTGCCAGCAGTTTAGACGTTGGTATCGGGGAAGCTTTCTTT; cdr3_aa: CASSLDVGIGEAFF
v_call: TRBV5-1; j_call: TRBJ2-1; d_call: NA; clone_size: NA; cdr3_nt: TGCGCCAGCAGAACGACGGACTACAATGAGCAGTTCTTC; cdr3_aa: CASRTTDYNEQFF
v_call: TRBV12-3/TRBV12-4; j_call: TRBJ2-7; d_call: TRBD1; clone_size: NA; cdr3_nt: TGTGCCAGCAGTGCATCCGGGACAGGGTACTACGAGCAGTACTTC; cdr3_aa: CASSASGTGYYEQYF
v_call: TRBV18; j_call: TRBJ1-4; d_call: NA; clone_size: many; cdr3_nt: TGTGCCAGCTCACCCAGGGGACCAACTAATGAAAAACTGTTTTTT; cdr3_aa: CASSPRGPTNEKLFF
v_call: TRBV27; j_call: TRBJ2-7; d_call: NA; clone_size: many; cdr3_nt: TGTGCCAGCAGTTTAGGGAGGGGGGGCCTGTACGAGCAGTACTTC; cdr3_aa: CASSLGRGGLYEQYF
v_call: TRBV7-8; j_call: TRBJ2-6; d_call: NA; clone_size: NA; cdr3_nt: TGTGCCAGCAGCCGCATCGTGGGGCTCGGCGTCTCTGGGGCCAACGTCCTGACTTTC; cdr3_aa: CASSRIVGLGVSGANVLTF
v_call: TRBV2; j_call: TRBJ2-7; d_call: TRBD1; clone_size: once; cdr3_nt: TGTGCCAGCAGGGTCCCGGGACAGGGGTACGAGCAGTACTTC; cdr3_aa: CASRVPGQGYEQYF
v_call: TRBV5-1; j_call: TRBJ2-7; d_call: TRBD1; clone_size: many; cdr3_nt: TGCGCCAGCAGCTTGGGACAGGGGGCCCGAAGCTCCTACGAGCAGTACTTC; cdr3_aa: CASSLGQGARSSYEQYF
v_call: TRBV5-6; j_call: TRBJ1-1; d_call: TRBD1; clone_size: NA; cdr3_nt: TGTGCCAGCAGCTCGGACAGGGAAGGAATCACTGAAGCTTTCTTT; cdr3_aa: CASSSDREGITEAFF
v_call: TRBV4-1; j_call: TRBJ1-2; d_call: NA; clone_size: NA; cdr3_nt: TGCGCCAGCAGCCAAGGTCGGGGGCCCCCCGCTAACTATGGCTACACCTTC; cdr3_aa: CASSQGRGPPANYGYTF